One sample yielded the 6 T cell receptor beta chains listed below, sequenced in a study of regulatory T cells in long-lasting Graves disease. In building TCR beta libraries, iRepertoire HTBI primers were used together with Arm-PCR of CDR3 regions. TCRdb analysed the multiplex PCR reads with MiXCR anew, one entry per CDR3 protein. Counted here are hundreds of thousands of distinct CDR3 sequences, around 15% occurring once; the ten biggest clones make up around a fifth. Time point specified: newly diagnosed GD, antithyroid drugs for less than 3 months. Researchers made the TCR library from RNA that was extracted from PBMCs. The input for sequencing was peripheral blood mononuclear cells (PBMCs), taken at new diagnosis, from a patient treated with antithyroid drugs. Receptors originate from a female donor with Graves disease.

This clonotype was picked up a small number of times. The V call is TRBV7-8, the J call TRBJ2-7; D perhaps matches TRBD1 (6 bases). The CDR3 totals 15 residues. Trimming pared 8 bases from V and 0 bases from J, leaving 17 bases between. Germline CDR1 and CDR2: SGHVS and FQNEAQ. CDR3 sequence reads: CASSTSPGASYEQYF. In nucleotides, the CDR3 is TGTGCCAGCTCCACCAGTCCAGGGGCCTCCTACGAGCAGTACTTC.

CDR3 bases: TGTGCCGTATCAGGGGATTCTGACTATGGCTACACCTTC. Its translation is CAVSGDSDYGYTF. The V call is TRBV3-2, the J call TRBJ1-2; the table calls TRBD1, which could not be checked here. TRBV3-2 counts as a pseudogene. This CDR3 comprises 13 residues.

This clonotype was detected only a few times. This chain uses TRBV19 with TRBJ1-1, with D maybe TRBD1 (6 bases). The CDR3 consists of 15 residues. Trimming cost V 3 bases and J 1 base, with 12 bases left between them. CDR1 and CDR2 (germline): LNHDA, SQIVND (reference sequence). CDR3 bases: TGTGCCAGTAGTATGGTGCAGGGGTGGAACACTGAAGCTTTCTTT. This gives the protein CASSMVQGWNTEAFF.

This clonotype was detected a few times. The V gene is TRBV2, the J gene TRBJ2-3, with 10 bases aligning to TRBD2. The J segment lost 1 base and the V segment lost 4 bases, leaving 2 bases of the junction unmatched. In germline, CDR1 is SNHLY, CDR2 FYNNEI. This CDR3 spans 15 amino acids. The CDR3 here is CASSVGTSGTDTQYF. Here the CDR3 DNA reads TGTGCCAGCAGTGTGGGGACTAGCGGCACAGATACGCAGTATTTT. The full variable domain, rest sourced from reference TRBV2 and TRBJ2-3, is EPEVTQTPSHQVTQMGQEVILRCVPISNHLYFYWYRQILGQKVEFLVSFYNNEISEKSEIFDDQFSVERPDGSNFTLKIRSTKLEDSAMYFCASSVGTSGTDTQYFGPGTRLTVL.

At least ten counts were recorded for this clonotype. V and J are TRBV28 and TRBJ1-5; 7 bases line up with TRBD1. Trimming removed 2 bases from V and 1 base from J; junction bases left unmatched: 8. CDR3 length: 17 residues. Germline loops: CDR1 MDHEN, CDR2 SYDVKM. The CDR3 DNA sequence: TGTGCCAGCAGTTTACCTCAGAGGGGGCGGAGCAATCAGCCCCAGCATTTT. It yields the protein CASSLPQRGRSNQPQHF.

This clonotype was seen at least ten times. The chain uses TRBV9 and TRBJ1-2; unclear D gene. The V and J ends lost 0 bases and 0 bases respectively, with 15 bases between them. This CDR3 spans 17 amino acids. From germline, CDR1 is SGDLS and CDR2 YYNGEE. In nucleotides, the CDR3 is TGTGCCAGCAGCGTAGGACCCCTTGGAGGAGCTAACTATGGCTACACCTTC. Its protein product is CASSVGPLGGANYGYTF.